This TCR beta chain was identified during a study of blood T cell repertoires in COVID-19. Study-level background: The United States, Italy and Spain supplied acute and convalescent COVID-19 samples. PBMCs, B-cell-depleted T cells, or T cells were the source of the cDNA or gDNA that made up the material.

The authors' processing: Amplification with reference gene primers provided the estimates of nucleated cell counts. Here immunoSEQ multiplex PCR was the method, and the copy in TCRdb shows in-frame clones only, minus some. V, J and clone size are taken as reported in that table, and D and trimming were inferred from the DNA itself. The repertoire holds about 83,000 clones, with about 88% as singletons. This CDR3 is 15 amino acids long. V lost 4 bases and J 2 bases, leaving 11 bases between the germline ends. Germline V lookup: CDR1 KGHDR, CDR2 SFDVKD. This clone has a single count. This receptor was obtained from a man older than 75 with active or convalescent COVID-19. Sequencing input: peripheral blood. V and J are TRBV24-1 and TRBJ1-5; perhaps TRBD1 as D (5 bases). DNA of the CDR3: TGTGCCACCAGTGAGGACGACAGAGGCAATCAGCCCCAGCATTTT. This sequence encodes CATSEDDRGNQPQHF.